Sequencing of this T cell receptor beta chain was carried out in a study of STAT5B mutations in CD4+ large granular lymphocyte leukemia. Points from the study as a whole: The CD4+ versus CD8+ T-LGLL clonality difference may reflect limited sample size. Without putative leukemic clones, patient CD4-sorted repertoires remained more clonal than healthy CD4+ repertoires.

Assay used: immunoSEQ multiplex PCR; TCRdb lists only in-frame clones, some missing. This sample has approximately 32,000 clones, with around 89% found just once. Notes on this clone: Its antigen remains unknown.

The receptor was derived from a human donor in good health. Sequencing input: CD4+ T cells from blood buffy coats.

CDR3: CASSDARAGYTF. The CDR3 DNA reads as TGTGCCAGCAGTGACGCCAGGGCTGGCTACACCTTC. The rearrangement joins TRBV6-4 to TRBJ1-2, with a weak D call TRBD1 (5 bases). The CDR3 extends over 12 amino acids. From germline, CDR1 is MRHNA and CDR2 SNTAGT. V was trimmed by 2 bases and J by 7 bases, leaving 8 bases between them.